This TCR beta chain was recorded in a study of technical replicates of blood from several donors. Profiling relied on immunoSEQ multiplex PCR, and the TCRdb table lists in-frame clones only, not all of them. The table has about 53,000 clones, approximately 86% seen once. The junction had 7 bases not matched to a gene; V was cut back by 0 bases and J by 4 bases. Germline V CDR1 and CDR2: SEHNR, FQNEAQ (reference sequence). The CDR3 has 16 amino acids. The sequenced sample was PBMCs. The chain has TRBV7-9 and TRBJ2-3; TRBD1 agrees at 7 bases. The TCR sequence derives from a human donor in good health. Some clones in this sample may be carry-over from other donors' samples. The DNA of the CDR3 is TGTGCCAGCAGCTTAGCCGCGGCAGGGGGAGCAGATACGCAGTATTTT. Its translation is CASSLAAAGGADTQYF.